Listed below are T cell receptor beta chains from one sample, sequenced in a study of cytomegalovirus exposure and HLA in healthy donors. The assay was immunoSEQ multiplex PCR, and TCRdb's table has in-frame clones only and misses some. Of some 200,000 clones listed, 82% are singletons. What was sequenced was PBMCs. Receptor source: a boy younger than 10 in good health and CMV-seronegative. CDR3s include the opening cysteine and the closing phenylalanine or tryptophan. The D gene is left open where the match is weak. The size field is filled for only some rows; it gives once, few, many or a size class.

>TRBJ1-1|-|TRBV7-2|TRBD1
TGTGCCAGCAGCTTAGAATTCCGACAGGGGACGGTAACTGAAGCTTTCTTT
CASSLEFRQGTVTEAFF
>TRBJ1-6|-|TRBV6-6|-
TGTGCCAGCACCCGGCCCGGCAGGTCCTATAATTCACCCCTCCACTTT
CASTRPGRSYNSPLHF
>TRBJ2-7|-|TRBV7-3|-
TGTGCCAGCAGCCTCGGGGGTGTCTACGAGCAGTACTTC
CASSLGGVYEQYF
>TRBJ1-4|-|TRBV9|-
TGTGCCAGCAGCGCCGGCGGGCCTAATGAAAAACTGTTTTTT
CASSAGGPNEKLFF
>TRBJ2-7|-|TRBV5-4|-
TGTGCCAGCAGCTTACAGGGGACTTCCTACGAGCAGTACTTC
CASSLQGTSYEQYF
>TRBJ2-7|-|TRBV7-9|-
TGTGCCAGCAGCTTAGCGGGCAGTCCCTACGAGCAGTACTTC
CASSLAGSPYEQYF
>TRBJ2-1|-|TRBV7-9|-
TGTGCCAGCAGCTCCAGAGACTACACCACCTACAATGAGCAGTTCTTC
CASSSRDYTTYNEQFF
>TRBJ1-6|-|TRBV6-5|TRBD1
TGTGCCAGCAGACACACCACAGGGGACAATTCACCCCTCCACTTT
CASRHTTGDNSPLHF
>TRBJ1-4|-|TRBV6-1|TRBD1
TGTGCCAGCAGTGAACCCTACAGGGGAAAGGAAAAACTGTTTTTT
CASSEPYRGKEKLFF
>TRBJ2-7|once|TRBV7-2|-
TGTGCCAGCAGCCTGAGGGGGGGGAAATCCTACGAGCAGTACTTC
CASSLRGGKSYEQYF
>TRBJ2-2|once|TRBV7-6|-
TGTGCCAGTGAGACAGGACACACCGGGGAGCTGTTTTTT
CASETGHTGELFF
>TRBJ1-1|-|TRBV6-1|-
TGTGCCAGCAGTGAAATTTATAGACAGGACCCTGAAGCTTTCTTT
CASSEIYRQDPEAFF
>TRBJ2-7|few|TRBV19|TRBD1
TGTGCCAGTAGTATAGGTAGGGGGCAGGAGCAGTACTTC
CASSIGRGQEQYF
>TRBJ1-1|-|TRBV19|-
TGTGCCAGTAGTCCCTCTAGGCGGGGGCAGTACACTGAAGCTTTCTTT
CASSPSRRGQYTEAFF
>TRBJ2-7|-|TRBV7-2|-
TGTGCCAGCAGCTTAGCCACAGGGTACGAGCAGTACTTC
CASSLATGYEQYF
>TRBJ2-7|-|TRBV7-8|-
TGTGCCAGCAGCGCTCGGCCGGGACACACCGGTTCCTACGAGCAGTACTTC
CASSARPGHTGSYEQYF
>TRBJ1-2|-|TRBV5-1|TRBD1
TGCGCCAGCAGCCCGGGACAGGGGTATGGCTACACCTTC
CASSPGQGYGYTF
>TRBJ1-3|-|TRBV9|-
TGTGCCAGCAGCGTAAACAGGAGAGAATCTGGAAACACCATATATTTT
CASSVNRRESGNTIYF
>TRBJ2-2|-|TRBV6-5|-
TGTGCCAGCCAAAATTCCGGGGAGCTGTTTTTT
CASQNSGELFF
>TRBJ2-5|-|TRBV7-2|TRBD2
TGTGCCAGCAGCACTGGACTAGAAGAGACCCAGTACTTC
CASSTGLEETQYF
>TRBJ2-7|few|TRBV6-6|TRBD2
TGTGCCAGCAGACCGACTAGCGGGGGGGCCTACGAGCAGTACTTC
CASRPTSGGAYEQYF
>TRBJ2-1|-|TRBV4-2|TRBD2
TGTGCCAGCAGCCAAAGGGAGGGAGCCGAGCAGTTCTTC
CASSQREGAEQFF
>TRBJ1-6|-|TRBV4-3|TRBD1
TGCGCCAGCAGCCAAGGGGCAGGGGGCTCCTATAATTCACCCCTCCACTTT
CASSQGAGGSYNSPLHF
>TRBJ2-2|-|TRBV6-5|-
TGTGCCAGCAGCCAACTGGGGGCGGTCACCGGGGAGCTGTTTTTT
CASSQLGAVTGELFF
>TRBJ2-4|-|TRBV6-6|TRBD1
TGTGCCAGCAGTCAAACAGGGGGCGGGAACATTCAGTACTTC
CASSQTGGGNIQYF
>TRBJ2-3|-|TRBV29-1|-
TGCAGCGGGTGGGCAGGGGCCGACACAGATACGCAGTATTTT
CSGWAGADTDTQYF
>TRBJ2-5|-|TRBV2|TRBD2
TGTGCCAGCAGTGAAAAGCCCCCTTACGGGACTAGCAGGGAGACCCAGTACTTC
CASSEKPPYGTSRETQYF
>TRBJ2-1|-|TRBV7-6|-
TGTGCCAGCAGCTTAGAATCCGATGAGCAGTTCTTC
CASSLESDEQFF
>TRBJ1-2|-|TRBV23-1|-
TGCGCCAGCCAAGCCGGGGGCTACACCTTC
CASQAGGYTF
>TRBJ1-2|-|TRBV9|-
TGTGCCAGCAGCGTCGGGGGGGGGTCTGGCTACACCTTC
CASSVGGGSGYTF
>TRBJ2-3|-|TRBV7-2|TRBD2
TGTGCCAGCAGCTCTTTAGGGGCGGGGGGGATCACAGATACGCAGTATTTT
CASSSLGAGGITDTQYF
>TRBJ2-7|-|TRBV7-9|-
TGTTTTAGCAAGCAGAAGGCGGCCTACGAGCAGTACTTC
CFSKQKAAYEQYF
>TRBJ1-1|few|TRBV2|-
TGTGCCAGCGCGGGGGACTGGGAGAACACTGAAGCTTTCTTT
CASAGDWENTEAFF
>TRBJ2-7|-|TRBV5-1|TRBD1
TGCGCCAGCAGCGGGACAGGGCCCCCCTACGAGCAGTACTTC
CASSGTGPPYEQYF
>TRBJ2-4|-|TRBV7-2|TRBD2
TGTGCCAGCAGACCGAGCGGGGGACAAAACATTCAGTACTTC
CASRPSGGQNIQYF
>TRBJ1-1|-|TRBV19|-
TGTGCCAGTAAAGGTCCGGGACTACTGAACACTGAAGCTTTCTTT
CASKGPGLLNTEAFF
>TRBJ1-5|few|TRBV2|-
TGTGCCAGCAGTGAGGGGGCAAATCAGCCCCAGCATTTT
CASSEGANQPQHF
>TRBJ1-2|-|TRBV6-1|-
TGTGCCAGCTTCCGTTCGGATGGCTACACCTTC
CASFRSDGYTF
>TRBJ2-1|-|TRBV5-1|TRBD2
TGCGCCAGCAGCTTGCGGACTAGCGGGGGGGCCGGGGAGCAGTTCTTC
CASSLRTSGGAGEQFF
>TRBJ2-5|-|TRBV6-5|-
TGTGCCAGCAGTTACACGCGGCTCGGGACCCAGTACTTC
CASSYTRLGTQYF
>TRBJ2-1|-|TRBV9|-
TGTGCCAGCAGCGTAGATCGGGGTGAGCAGTTCTTC
CASSVDRGEQFF
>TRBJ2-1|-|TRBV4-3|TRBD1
TGCGCCAGCAGCCAGCTCCGGGACAGGGACTACAATGAGCAGTTCTTC
CASSQLRDRDYNEQFF
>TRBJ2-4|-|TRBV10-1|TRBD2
TGCGCCAGCACAAAGGCACCGTCGGCGGGAGACATTCAGTACTTC
CASTKAPSAGDIQYF
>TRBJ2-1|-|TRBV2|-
TGTGCCAGCAGTGTCGGAGGTTACAATGAGCAGTTCTTC
CASSVGGYNEQFF
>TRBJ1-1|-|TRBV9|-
TGTGCCAGCAGCGACAGAATAGGTGAAGCTTTCTTT
CASSDRIGEAFF